Below are 23 T cell receptor beta chains sequenced from a single sample in a study of shared clonotypes between healthy human individuals. Assay used: immunoSEQ multiplex PCR; TCRdb lists only in-frame clones, some missing. The sample has fewer than 600,000 clones, 70% to 80% seen once. The sequencing sample was made of PBMCs. The receptors shown here come from a woman between 40 and 55 years old in good health. Some clones in this sample may be carry-over from other donors' samples.

V is TRBV9 and J is TRBJ1-5; 7 bases line up with TRBD1. The J segment lost 3 bases and the V segment lost 3 bases, leaving 6 bases of the junction unmatched. This CDR3 region has 15 residues. Germline CDR1 is SGDLS and CDR2 is YYNGEE. In DNA form, the CDR3 reads TGTGCCAGCAGCGGACAGGGACAGTTCAATCAGCCCCAGCATTTT. Amino acids: CASSGQGQFNQPQHF.

This clone showed up just a few times. One base away lies a much larger clone, so this may be a sequencing read error. The V call is TRBV2, the J call TRBJ2-1; D gene ambiguous. Looked up from germline, CDR1 is SNHLY and CDR2 is FYNNEI. Trimming removed 6 bases from V and 6 bases from J, with 9 bases in between. This CDR3 spans 12 amino acids. CDR3 loop: CASSILGNEQFF. The DNA for the CDR3 is TGTGCCAGCAGCATTCTCGGCAATGAGCAGTTCTTC.

V and J are TRBV7-3 and TRBJ2-1, with 9 bases matching TRBD2. V dropped 1 base and J dropped 9; count of bases not matched to a gene: 4. This CDR3 spans 14 amino acids. The germline V gene has CDR1 SGHTA and CDR2 FQGTGA. The CDR3 DNA sequence: TGTGCCAGCAGCTTAATGGCGGGAGGGGGTGAGCAGTTCTTC. Encoded protein: CASSLMAGGGEQFF.

Remarks on this clone: A read error likely explains this, since a far larger clone differs by one base. This chain uses TRBV4-1 with TRBJ2-7, with D possibly being TRBD1 or TRBD2 (5 bases each). Germline V gene sequence: CDR1 MGHRA, CDR2 YSYEKL. Trimming stripped 6 bases from V and 9 bases from J, with 18 bases between. CDR3 length equals 13 residues. The CDR3 region has the DNA TGCGCCAGCAGAAGGGACCTCAATTCCGGGCAGTACTTC. Translated: CASRRDLNSGQYF.

The chain is built from TRBV11-3 and TRBJ2-3; tentatively, D is TRBD1 (7 bases). Germline V gene lookup returns CDR1 SGHNT and CDR2 YENEEA. The CDR3 length is 16 residues. Trimming pared 5 bases from V and 2 bases from J, leaving 17 bases between. CDR3 protein: CASSPGDSGYTDTQYF. The CDR3 coding sequence is TGTGCCAGCAGCCCGGGGGACAGTGGATACACAGATACGCAGTATTTT. Using reference TRBV11-3 and TRBJ2-3 for the parts outside the CDR3, the full variable domain is EAGVVQSPRYKIIEKKQPVAFWCNPISGHNTLYWYLQNLGQGPELLIRYENEEAVDDSQLPKDRFSAERLKGVDSTLKIQPAELGDSAVYLCASSPGDSGYTDTQYFGPGTRLTVL.

The V call is TRBV7-3, the J call TRBJ1-1; the D is unclear. Germline V gives CDR1 SGHTA, CDR2 FQGTGA. This CDR3 comprises 14 residues. The V gene lost 3 bases and the J gene lost 0 bases, with 8 bases spanning the gap. The CDR3 DNA follows: TGTGCCAGCAGCTTGACGGCGATGAACACTGAAGCTTTCTTT. It is translated as CASSLTAMNTEAFF.

The rearrangement uses TRBV7-2 and TRBJ2-5, with D possibly TRBD2 on 5 matching bases. The CDR3 runs 14 residues. CDR1 is SGHTA and CDR2 is FQGNSA in the germline V gene. The V and J ends lost 0 bases and 5 bases respectively, with 10 bases between them. CDR3 loop: CASSLAGGYETQYF. CDR3 nucleotide sequence: TGTGCCAGCAGCTTAGCGGGCGGGTACGAGACCCAGTACTTC.

The chain is built from TRBV29-1 and TRBJ2-3; D is undetermined. The CDR3 is 14 residues long. The germline V and J ends were trimmed by 4 bases and 8 bases, with 19 bases remaining between them. Germline V gene lookup returns CDR1 SQVTM and CDR2 ANQGSEA. The CDR3 DNA sequence: TGCAGCGTTGGAGGCGCTGGTCACACGGGTACGCAGTATTTT. It is translated as CSVGGAGHTGTQYF.

In this sample, this clone turned up a few times. The CDR3 region has the DNA TGTGCCAGCAGTGACACCTTGGTGGCTTATAGCAATCAGCCCCAGCATTTT. The encoded protein is CASSDTLVAYSNQPQHF. The chain combines TRBV2 with TRBJ1-5; D is undetermined. Germline values: CDR1 SNHLY, CDR2 FYNNEI. This CDR3 contains 17 residues. Trimming took off 3 bases at V and 0 bases at J, with 15 bases between the two ends.

On this clone itself: This likely traces to a read error, being one base from a far larger clone. The chain recombines TRBV2 with TRBJ1-2, with D perhaps matching TRBD1 (5 bases). The CDR3 spans 11 residues. V was clipped by 9 bases and J by 7 bases, with 12 bases between them. Germline V gene data show CDR1 as SNHLY and CDR2 as FYNNEI. Written as DNA, the CDR3 is TGTGCCAGTGGGGGGGACTTTGGCTACACCTTC. It translates to CASGGDFGYTF. The variable domain in full, with the rest retrieved from reference TRBV2 and TRBJ1-2, is EPEVTQTPSHQVTQMGQEVILRCVPISNHLYFYWYRQILGQKVEFLVSFYNNEISEKSEIFDDQFSVERPDGSNFTLKIRSTKLEDSAMYFCASGGDFGYTFGSGTRLTVV.

The genes are TRBV19 and TRBJ1-3; weak D call: TRBD1 (5 bases). V lost 5 bases and J lost 4, with 6 bases in between. CDR1 is LNHDA, CDR2 SQIVND, per germline (reference sequence). The CDR3 totals 12 residues. CDR3 region: CASSYRGNTIYF. DNA of the CDR3: TGTGCCAGTAGTTACAGGGGAAACACCATATATTTT.

This chain links TRBV5-1 with TRBJ2-5, with 8 bases that match TRBD2. The CDR3 is 15 amino acids. The J segment lost 1 base and the V segment lost 4 bases, leaving 6 bases of the junction unmatched. Germline-derived CDR1 and CDR2 are SGHRS and YFSETQ. CDR3 nucleotide sequence: TGCGCCAGCAGCGACACAAGCGGGAGCCAAGAGACCCAGTACTTC. This encodes CASSDTSGSQETQYF.

The chain links TRBV18 to TRBJ2-1, with D perhaps matching TRBD2 (5 bases). Germline V gives CDR1 KGHSH, CDR2 LQKENI. The CDR3 sequence is 16 residues long. V was pared by 2 bases and J by 0 bases, with 11 bases between. CDR3 nucleotides: TGTGCCAGCTCACCAGCGGGCTCTCCCTCCTACAATGAGCAGTTCTTC. Amino acids: CASSPAGSPSYNEQFF.

As concerns this clone: One base separates it from a far larger clone, so it is likely a read error. This chain joins TRBV4-2 and TRBJ1-5; TRBD1 agrees at 7 bases. Per the germline V gene, CDR1 is LGHNA and CDR2 is YNFKEQ. The CDR3 length is 16 residues. The CDR3 DNA sequence: TGTGCCAGCAGCCTCAAGGGGGGGGACAGCAATCGGCCCCAGCATTTT. Translating it yields CASSLKGGDSNRPQHF.

V gene TRBV30 combines with J gene TRBJ1-1; D gene unclear. CDR3 length equals 13 residues. Germline CDR1 and CDR2: GTSNPN and SVGIG (reference sequence). Deletions cut 2 bases from V and 2 bases from J, with 9 bases between. DNA of the CDR3: TGTGCCTGGAGTAATACCTCAAACACTGAAGCTTTCTTT. Translating it yields CAWSNTSNTEAFF.

V usage is TRBV29-1 and J usage is TRBJ2-2; a possible D gene is TRBD1 (6 bases). This CDR3 spans 14 amino acids. Trimming took 1 base from V and 1 from J, leaving 7 bases between them. The germline V gene has CDR1 SQVTM and CDR2 ANQGSEA. CDR3 in amino acids: CSVEGTVNTGELFF. As DNA, the CDR3 is TGCAGCGTTGAAGGGACAGTGAACACCGGGGAGCTGTTTTTT.

In its sample, this clone was seen many times. The chain employs TRBV19 and TRBJ2-1; no firm D call. The germline gives CDR1 LNHDA, CDR2 SQIVND (reference sequence). The CDR3 contains 15 residues. Trimming removed 7 bases at V and 1 base at J, with 14 bases between. CDR3 DNA: TGTGCCAGTAAGCAGCAGGCGGCTTCCTACAATGAGCAGTTCTTC. This translates into CASKQQAASYNEQFF.

On this clone itself: This sequence may be a read error, since a much larger clone differs from it by one base. The chain employs TRBV30 and TRBJ1-1; unclear D gene. This CDR3 contains 13 residues. In germline, CDR1 is GTSNPN, CDR2 SVGIG (reference sequence). The germline V and J ends were trimmed by 5 bases and 3 bases, with 13 bases remaining between them. The CDR3 region is CAWAHLSDTEAFF. DNA for the CDR3: TGTGCCTGGGCTCACCTGTCGGACACTGAAGCTTTCTTT. The full variable domain, rest sourced from reference TRBV30 and TRBJ1-1, is SQTIHQWPATLVQPVGSPLSLECTVEGTSNPNLYWYRQAAGRGLQLLFYSVGIGQISSEVPQNLSASRPQDRQFILSSKKLLLSDSGFYLCAWAHLSDTEAFFGQGTRLTVV.

The CDR3 sequence: CASSTGLAVTNTGELFF. CDR3 DNA: TGTGCCAGCAGCACGGGACTAGCGGTTACGAACACCGGGGAGCTGTTTTTT. The chain recombines TRBV11-2 with TRBJ2-2; 11 bases map to TRBD2. Trimming cost V 5 bases and J 0 bases; bases outside gene matches: 5. The CDR3 contains 17 residues. Germline CDR1 SGHAT, CDR2 FQNNGV.

The V and J genes are TRBV10-3 and TRBJ2-5; 16 bases align to TRBD2. Germline V gene lookup returns CDR1 ENHRY and CDR2 SYGVKD. Losses at the gene ends were 2 bases for V and 5 bases for J; bases not matched to a gene: 5. CDR3 length: 17 residues. The CDR3 sequence: CAISEPGLAGGLETQYF. CDR3 DNA: TGTGCCATCAGTGAGCCGGGACTAGCGGGAGGGCTTGAGACCCAGTACTTC.

V usage is TRBV10-3 and J usage is TRBJ1-1; TRBD1 matches at 7 bases. Trimming took 2 bases from V and 4 from J; bases not matched to a gene: 10. This CDR3 is built from 16 residues. Germline V gene sequence: CDR1 ENHRY, CDR2 SYGVKD. The CDR3 is CAISEQEGAFGTEAFF. The CDR3 DNA sequence: TGTGCCATCAGTGAGCAAGAGGGGGCGTTCGGCACTGAAGCTTTCTTT.

This chain uses TRBV19 with TRBJ2-2, with 7 bases matching TRBD2. CDR3 length: 14 amino acids. Germline lookup yields CDR1 LNHDA and CDR2 SQIVND (reference sequence). After removal of 7 bases from V and 5 bases from J, the junction contained 7 bases not matched to a gene. As DNA, the CDR3 is TGTGCCAGTAAGGGCGGGAGCGGTACCGGGGAGCTGTTTTTT. Protein product: CASKGGSGTGELFF.

This sequence joins TRBV6-1 and TRBJ2-7; D unclear. There are 12 residues in the CDR3. V was pared by 1 base and J by 7 bases, with 8 bases between. Germline values: CDR1 MNHNS, CDR2 SASEGT. The CDR3 nucleotides read TGTGCCAGCAGTGAAGGTGTGTTGGAGCAGTACTTC. It specifies CASSEGVLEQYF.